This T cell receptor (beta chain) is from a study of T cell responses to AZD1222 COVID-19 vaccine. Study details: Pooled together were second doses at about 4 or about 12 weeks. Notes on the study in general: Across the whole spike, CD4 TCRs peaked at regions 160-218 and 743-854. Baseline seropositives among AZD1222 recipients totaled only five or six.

CDR1 MNHEY and CDR2 SVGAGI come from the germline V gene. Trimming shortened V by 0 bases and J by 5 bases, and 7 bases separated the two germline ends. The CDR3 length is 14 residues. Libraries were prepared by immunoSEQ multiplex PCR; TCRdb keeps only in-frame clonotypes and omits some of them. The sample holds 100,000 to 150,000 clones; 89% are singletons and the top ten take 1.5% to 1.8%. Details on this clone: The antigen is not known.

The receptor was isolated from an adult in good health. The specimen was peripheral blood, collected on day 0 of AZD1222 vaccination. The genes are TRBV6-5 and TRBJ2-2, with TRBD2 as a possible D gene (5 bases). The CDR3 sequence: CASSYSRETGELFF. CDR3 coding DNA: TGTGCCAGCAGTTACTCAAGGGAGACCGGGGAGCTGTTTTTT.